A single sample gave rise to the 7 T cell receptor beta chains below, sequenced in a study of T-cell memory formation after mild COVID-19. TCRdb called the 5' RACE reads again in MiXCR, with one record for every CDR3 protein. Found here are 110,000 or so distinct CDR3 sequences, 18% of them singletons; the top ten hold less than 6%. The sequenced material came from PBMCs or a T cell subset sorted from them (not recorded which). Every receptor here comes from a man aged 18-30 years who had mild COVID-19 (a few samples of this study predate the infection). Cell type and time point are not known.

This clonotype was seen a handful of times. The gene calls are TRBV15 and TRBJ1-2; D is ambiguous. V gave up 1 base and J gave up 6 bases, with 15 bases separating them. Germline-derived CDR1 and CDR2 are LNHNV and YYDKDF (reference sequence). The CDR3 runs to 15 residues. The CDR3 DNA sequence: TGTGCCACCAGCAGAGTTTTATTGGGATCGGATGGCTACACCTTC. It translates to CATSRVLLGSDGYTF.

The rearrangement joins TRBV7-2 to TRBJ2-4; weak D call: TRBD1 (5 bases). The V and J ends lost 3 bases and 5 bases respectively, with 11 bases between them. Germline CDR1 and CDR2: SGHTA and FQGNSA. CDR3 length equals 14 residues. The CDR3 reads CASSFRDGQNIQYF. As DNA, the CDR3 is TGTGCCAGCAGCTTCAGGGATGGGCAAAACATTCAGTACTTC.

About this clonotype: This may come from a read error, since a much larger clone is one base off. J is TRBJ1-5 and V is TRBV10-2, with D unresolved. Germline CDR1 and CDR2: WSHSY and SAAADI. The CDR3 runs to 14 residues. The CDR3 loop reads CASSESDWGQPLHF. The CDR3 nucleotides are TGCGCCAGCAGTGAGTCCGATTGGGGTCAGCCCCTGCATTTT.

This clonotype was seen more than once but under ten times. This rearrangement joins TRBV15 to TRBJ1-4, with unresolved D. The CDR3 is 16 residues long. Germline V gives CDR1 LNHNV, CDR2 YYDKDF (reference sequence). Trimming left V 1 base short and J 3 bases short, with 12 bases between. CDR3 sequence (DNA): TGTGCCACCAGCAGAGTTCGGGGTAGTGCTAATGAAAAACTGTTTTTT. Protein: CATSRVRGSANEKLFF.

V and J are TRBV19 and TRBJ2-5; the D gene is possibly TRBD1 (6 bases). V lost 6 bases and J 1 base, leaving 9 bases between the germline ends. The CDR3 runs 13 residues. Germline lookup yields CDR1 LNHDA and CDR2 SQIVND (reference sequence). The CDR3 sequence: CASRRTVQETQYF. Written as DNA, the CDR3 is TGTGCCAGTAGGAGGACAGTCCAAGAGACCCAGTACTTC.

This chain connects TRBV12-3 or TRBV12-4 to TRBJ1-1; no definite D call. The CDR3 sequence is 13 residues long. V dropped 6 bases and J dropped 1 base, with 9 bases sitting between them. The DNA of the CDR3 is TGTGCCAGCAGCCGGGGATCGAACACTGAAGCTTTCTTT. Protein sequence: CASSRGSNTEAFF.

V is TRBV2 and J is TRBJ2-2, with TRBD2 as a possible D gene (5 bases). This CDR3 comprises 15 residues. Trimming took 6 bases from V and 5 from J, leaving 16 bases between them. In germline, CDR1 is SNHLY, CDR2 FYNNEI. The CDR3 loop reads CASSGVDALTGELFF. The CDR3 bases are TGTGCCAGCAGCGGGGTGGACGCTTTAACCGGGGAGCTGTTTTTT.